Presented here are 21 T cell receptor beta chains from one specimen sequenced in a study of T cell responses to AZD1222 COVID-19 vaccine. Profiling relied on immunoSEQ multiplex PCR, and the TCRdb table lists in-frame clones only, not all of them. The repertoire holds approximately 150,000 clones, 75% to 95% seen once, with 7.5% to 9.5% in the top ten. The source material was peripheral blood, sampled 28 days after the second dose of the MenACWY control vaccine. The receptors originated from an adult who received the MenACWY meningococcal vaccine as a control.

The chain carries TRBV18 and TRBJ2-5, with 7 bases matching TRBD1. Germline V gene lookup returns CDR1 KGHSH and CDR2 LQKENI. CDR3 length: 15 amino acids. J gave up 1 base and V 6 bases, and 8 bases lay outside the gene matches. In DNA, the CDR3 is TGTGCCAGCTCTACCACCGGACAGGTCCAAGAGACCCAGTACTTC. It yields the protein CASSTTGQVQETQYF.

This clone was picked up one time. The rearrangement joins TRBV5-1 to TRBJ1-2; maybe TRBD1 (6 bases). V gave up 4 bases and J gave up 4 bases, with 11 bases separating them. The CDR3 contains 13 residues. Looked up from germline, CDR1 is SGHRS and CDR2 is YFSETQ. CDR3 sequence: CASSPGTIYGYTF. CDR3 nucleotides: TGCGCCAGCAGCCCCGGGACAATCTATGGCTACACCTTC.

The V and J genes are TRBV5-1 and TRBJ2-2; D unresolved. V dropped 3 bases and J dropped 4 bases, with 16 bases sitting between them. The CDR3 is 16 amino acids. Germline CDR1 is SGHRS and CDR2 is YFSETQ. In DNA form, the CDR3 reads TGCGCCAGCAGCTCGTTGAATGGTCTGGTCACCGGGGAGCTGTTTTTT. This encodes CASSSLNGLVTGELFF.

The V gene is TRBV5-1, the J gene TRBJ2-5, with a weak D call TRBD2 (6 bases). Germline values: CDR1 SGHRS, CDR2 YFSETQ. The CDR3 has 17 residues. Trimming stripped 4 bases from V and 8 bases from J, with 27 bases between. This CDR3 is CASSPPPTSGSFGTQYF. CDR3 nucleotide sequence: TGCGCCAGCAGCCCGCCCCCGACTAGTGGGTCCTTTGGTACCCAGTACTTC. Drawing the rest from reference TRBV5-1 and TRBJ2-5, the complete variable domain is KAGVTQTPRYLIKTRGQQVTLSCSPISGHRSVSWYQQTPGQGLQFLFEYFSETQRNKGNFPGRFSGRQFSNSRSEMNVSTLELGDSALYLCASSPPPTSGSFGTQYFGPGTRLLVL.

Notes on this clone: Other DNA sequences in this specimen translate into the identical CDR3. This rearrangement joins TRBV6-6 to TRBJ1-2; 8 bases line up with TRBD1. V trimming: 2 bases; J trimming: 2 bases; junction bases outside the gene matches: 4. The CDR3 sequence is 15 residues long. CDR1 MNHNY and CDR2 SVGAGI come from the germline V gene (reference sequence). CDR3 nucleotide sequence: TGTGCCAGCAGTTACGGAGACAGGGGAAACTATGGCTACACCTTC. Translating gives CASSYGDRGNYGYTF.

The rearrangement joins TRBV5-6 to TRBJ2-2; D is unresolved. The CDR3 length is 17 residues. V dropped 2 bases and J dropped 4 bases, with 18 bases sitting between them. The germline V gene encodes CDR1 SGHDT and CDR2 YYEEEE. CDR3 in amino acids: CASSFRLATRSTGELFF. CDR3 sequence (DNA): TGTGCCAGCAGCTTCAGGTTAGCAACCCGGAGCACCGGGGAGCTGTTTTTT.

This rearrangement joins TRBV9 to TRBJ2-7; the D is unclear. The V and J ends lost 3 bases and 4 bases respectively, with 23 bases between them. The CDR3 is 17 residues long. Per the germline V gene, CDR1 is SGDLS and CDR2 is YYNGEE. The CDR3 loop is CASSARPSGTLGYEQYF. The CDR3 coding sequence is TGTGCCAGCAGCGCACGTCCCTCGGGCACCTTGGGGTACGAGCAGTACTTC.

This chain joins TRBV7-8 and TRBJ2-1; D might be TRBD1 or TRBD2, each matching 5 bases. Between the trimmed V and J ends, which lost 2 bases and 4 bases, there was a span of 12 bases. Germline assignment: CDR1 SGHVS and CDR2 FQNEAQ. The CDR3 is made up of 15 amino acids. For the CDR3, the DNA is TGTGCCAGCAGCTTACAGGGAGCTACTTACAATGAGCAGTTCTTC. This sequence encodes CASSLQGATYNEQFF.

The chain uses TRBV12-5 and TRBJ1-2, with a weak D call TRBD1 (5 bases). Trimming left V 1 base short and J 5 bases short, with 14 bases between. The CDR3 is 15 residues long. Germline values: CDR1 LGHNT, CDR2 FRNRAP. CDR3 nucleotide sequence: TGTGCTAGTGGTTTGGGCTCGACCAGGGAGTATGGCTACACCTTC. Amino acid sequence: CASGLGSTREYGYTF.

The chain carries TRBV9 and TRBJ1-1, with 9 bases lining up with TRBD1. V shed 4 bases and J 4 bases; nucleotides not matched to a gene: 14. This CDR3 region has 17 residues. CDR1 is SGDLS and CDR2 is YYNGEE in the germline V gene. The CDR3: CASSPAGTGSLGTEAFF. The DNA of the CDR3 is TGTGCCAGCAGCCCCGCTGGGACAGGGAGCCTGGGCACTGAAGCTTTCTTT.

The rearrangement links TRBV6-5 to TRBJ2-1; 11 nucleotides align to TRBD2. This CDR3 is built from 14 residues. The germline V gene encodes CDR1 MNHEY and CDR2 SVGAGI. V was clipped by 8 bases and J by 5 bases; unmatched bases: 5. This chain's CDR3 is CASSRLAGHNEQFF. CDR3 DNA sequence: TGTGCCAGCTCCCGACTAGCGGGACACAATGAGCAGTTCTTC.

CDR3 DNA sequence: TGCAGTGCTAGAGTCGGAGAACCCCTCCACTTT. It specifies CSARVGEPLHF. This rearrangement joins TRBV20-1 to TRBJ1-6, with no clear D. The CDR3 consists of 11 residues. Between the trimmed V and J ends, which lost 1 base and 12 bases, there was a span of 7 bases. Germline V gene lookup returns CDR1 DFQATT and CDR2 SNEGSKA (reference sequence).

The V call is TRBV7-9, the J call TRBJ1-6, with D unresolved. V gave up 1 base and J gave up 9 bases, with 13 bases separating them. CDR1 is SEHNR and CDR2 is FQNEAQ in the germline V gene (reference sequence). CDR3 size: 15 residues. The CDR3 loop is CASSLGRTGSSPLHF. The CDR3 nucleotides are TGTGCCAGCAGCTTAGGCAGGACGGGAAGTTCACCCCTCCACTTT.

The rearrangement uses TRBV5-1 and TRBJ1-5; no reliable D call. V was pared by 0 bases and J by 4 bases, with 5 bases between. Germline V CDR1 and CDR2: SGHRS, YFSETQ. This CDR3 has 13 amino acids. The CDR3 DNA reads as TGCGCCAGCAGCTTGGCAGAGAATCAGCCCCAGCATTTT. It encodes CASSLAENQPQHF.

V and J are TRBV5-6 and TRBJ2-2; D is uncertain. Between the trimmed V and J ends, which lost 0 bases and 6 bases, there was a span of 3 bases. This CDR3 is built from 12 residues. Germline CDR1 SGHDT, CDR2 YYEEEE. CDR3 residues: CASSLGAGELFF. The CDR3 DNA reads TGTGCCAGCAGCTTGGGAGCCGGGGAGCTGTTTTTT.

V gene TRBV11-2 combines with J gene TRBJ2-1, with D hard to call. The V gene lost 0 bases and the J gene lost 5 bases, with 8 bases spanning the gap. The CDR3 totals 14 residues. Germline assignment: CDR1 SGHAT and CDR2 FQNNGV. In DNA form, the CDR3 reads TGTGCCAGCAGCTTAGAAAACTTCAACAATGAGCAGTTCTTC. It is translated as CASSLENFNNEQFF.

The CDR3 DNA is TGTGCCAGTAGTACATATACTGTGAACACTGAAGCTTTCTTT. Amino acid sequence: CASSTYTVNTEAFF. The V gene is TRBV19, the J gene TRBJ1-1; D uncertain. The germline CDR1 and CDR2 sequences are LNHDA and SQIVND (reference sequence). Between the trimmed V and J ends, which lost 4 bases and 0 bases, there was a span of 9 bases. The CDR3 length is 14 residues.

The chain links TRBV7-2 to TRBJ2-2; D might be TRBD1 (6 bases). Germline values: CDR1 SGHTA, CDR2 FQGNSA. The CDR3 contains 16 residues. Trimming removed 3 bases at V and 0 bases at J, with 11 bases between. CDR3 sequence reads: CASSLMGHPNTGELFF. In DNA, the CDR3 is TGTGCCAGCAGCTTGATGGGACACCCGAACACCGGGGAGCTGTTTTTT. The full variable domain, its missing parts supplied by reference TRBV7-2 and TRBJ2-2, is GAGVSQSPSNKVTEKGKDVELRCDPISGHTALYWYRQSLGQGLEFLIYFQGNSAPDKSGLPSDRFSAERTGGSVSTLTIQRTQQEDSAVYLCASSLMGHPNTGELFFGEGSRLTVL.

The chain combines TRBV5-1 with TRBJ1-1; D uncertain. Trimming stripped 2 bases from V and 5 bases from J, with 16 bases between. This CDR3 spans 15 amino acids. The V gene's germline CDR1 is SGHRS and CDR2 YFSETQ. The CDR3: CASSFLAGRVTEAFF. CDR3 nucleotides: TGCGCCAGCAGCTTCCTCGCAGGTAGGGTAACTGAAGCTTTCTTT.

The chain couples TRBV15 to TRBJ1-3; tentatively, D is TRBD1 (5 bases). The germline gives CDR1 LNHNV, CDR2 YYDKDF (reference sequence). CDR3 length: 14 residues. V was cut by 1 base and J by 3 bases, with 7 bases left in between. The CDR3 sequence is CATSRGDDGNTIYF. In DNA form, the CDR3 reads TGTGCCACCAGCAGAGGGGACGATGGAAACACCATATATTTT.

The V call is TRBV28, the J call TRBJ1-1; 7 bases are shared with TRBD1. From germline, CDR1 is MDHEN and CDR2 SYDVKM. The CDR3 spans 13 residues. With V trimmed by 7 bases and J by 2 bases, 4 bases remained unmatched. DNA of the CDR3: TGTGCCAGCAAGGGACAGATAAACACTGAAGCTTTCTTT. This codes for CASKGQINTEAFF.